This T cell receptor (beta chain) was recorded in a study of T cell changes during pregnancy in multiple sclerosis. This CDR3 region has 17 residues. Germline trimming cut 3 bases from V and 4 bases from J; bases unmatched to any gene: 14. Germline CDR1 reads SGHDT; CDR2 reads YYEEEE. Libraries were prepared by immunoSEQ multiplex PCR; TCRdb keeps only in-frame clonotypes and omits some of them. Of more than 55,000 clones listed, 91% were seen once; the top ten hold roughly 2%. The receptor's source is a female donor in good health, enrolled as a control in a pregnancy study. The sample in question was peripheral blood, obtained in the third trimester of pregnancy. The chain employs TRBV5-6 and TRBJ2-3, with 7 bases matching TRBD2. In DNA, the CDR3 is TGTGCCAGCAGCTCCCGGAGAAGCGGGGTACGGGCAGATACGCAGTATTTT. This encodes CASSSRRSGVRADTQYF. Together with reference TRBV5-6 and TRBJ2-3, the CDR3 gives the full variable domain: DAGVTQSPTHLIKTRGQQVTLRCSPKSGHDTVSWYQQALGQGPQFIFQYYEEEERQRGNFPDRFSGHQFPNYSSELNVNALLLGDSALYLCASSSRRSGVRADTQYFGPGTRLTVL.